This T cell receptor beta chain was obtained from a study of T cell responses to AZD1222 COVID-19 vaccine. Germline loops: CDR1 KGHDR, CDR2 SFDVKD. Trimming stripped 0 bases from V and 1 base from J, with 11 bases between. CDR3 length: 17 residues. Clones were read by immunoSEQ multiplex PCR, and TCRdb kept only the in-frame ones, dropping some. Counted here are 100,000 to 150,000 clones, 88% occurring once; the ten biggest clones make up 7.5% to 8%. This receptor was identified in an adult in good health. V and J are TRBV24-1 and TRBJ2-2, with D tentatively TRBD2 (7 bases). This specimen was peripheral blood, taken on day 0 of AZD1222 vaccination. The CDR3 DNA reads as TGTGCCACCAGTGATTTGAGGGGGGGCAGGAACACCGGGGAGCTGTTTTTT. Protein sequence: CATSDLRGGRNTGELFF.